A selection of T cell receptor beta chains follows, all from one sample in a study of PD-1 blockade in classical Hodgkin lymphoma. Clones were sequenced by immunoSEQ multiplex PCR, and TCRdb holds only the in-frame ones, with some missing. The table shows about 44,000 clones, with 66% occurring only once. This specimen was peripheral blood mononuclear cells (PBMCs), taken before the fourth cycle of nivolumab. These receptors all stem from a human donor with classical Hodgkin lymphoma. Both conserved end residues are part of each CDR3. D genes are given only for firm matches. Rows give clone size only sometimes, using once, few, many, or a class for an expanded clone.

J gene	V gene	D gene	clone size	CDR3 protein	CDR3 DNA
TRBJ1-2	TRBV28	-	once	CASSFAQVAYGYTF	TGTGCCAGCAGTTTCGCGCAGGTCGCCTATGGCTACACCTTC
TRBJ2-7	TRBV7-2	-	few	CASSPQTGSHEQYF	TGTGCCAGCAGCCCCCAAACAGGGTCCCACGAGCAGTACTTC
TRBJ1-5	TRBV27	TRBD1	-	CASSFGTGEAQHF	TGTGCCAGCAGTTTTGGAACAGGGGAGGCCCAGCATTTT
TRBJ2-3	TRBV28	TRBD2	-	CASSSTSGGFTDTQYF	TGTGCCAGCAGTTCAACGAGCGGGGGGTTCACAGATACGCAGTATTTT
TRBJ2-4	TRBV5-1	-	-	CASSLEGAKNIQYF	TGCGCCAGCAGCTTGGAAGGGGCCAAAAACATTCAGTACTTC
TRBJ2-1	TRBV5-5	-	-	CASSLDPSLYNEQFF	TGTGCCAGCAGCTTGGACCCCTCCCTTTACAATGAGCAGTTCTTC
TRBJ2-5	TRBV30	-	-	CAWTGGSETQYF	TGTGCCTGGACTGGGGGGTCAGAGACCCAGTACTTC
TRBJ2-3	TRBV30	-	few	CAWSGLTSTDTQYF	TGTGCCTGGAGTGGACTAACTAGCACAGATACGCAGTATTTT
TRBJ2-7	TRBV5-4	TRBD2	-	CASIKRGPGGYEQYF	TGTGCCAGCATTAAGAGGGGACCGGGAGGCTACGAGCAGTACTTC
TRBJ2-5	TRBV30	TRBD2	-	CAWSNGLAGDLETQYF	TGTGCCTGGAGTAATGGACTAGCGGGAGATTTGGAGACCCAGTACTTC
TRBJ1-3	TRBV10-3	-	once	CAISESMGGNTIYF	TGTGCCATCAGTGAGTCCATGGGTGGAAACACCATATATTTT
TRBJ1-4	TRBV7-9	-	-	CASSPMGRTVDEKLFF	TGTGCCAGCAGCCCAATGGGCCGGACGGTAGATGAAAAACTGTTTTTT
TRBJ1-6	TRBV28	-	-	CASSPSQGSYNSPLHF	TGTGCCAGCAGTCCCTCCCAGGGCTCCTATAATTCACCCCTCCACTTT
TRBJ2-7	TRBV18	TRBD2	-	CASSPSSGNYEQYF	TGTGCCAGCTCACCTTCTAGCGGGAACTACGAGCAGTACTTC
TRBJ2-1	TRBV2	-	-	CASTSEQGTAGNEQFF	TGTGCCAGCACTTCAGAACAGGGCACTGCAGGGAATGAGCAGTTCTTC
TRBJ1-3	TRBV29-1	-	-	CSVAAHSGNTIYF	TGCAGCGTTGCGGCTCACTCTGGAAACACCATATATTTT
TRBJ1-5	TRBV29-1	-	-	CSVAAGGNQPQHF	TGCAGCGTTGCTGCAGGGGGCAATCAGCCCCAGCATTTT
TRBJ2-1	TRBV6-4	-	-	CASSEEGAWFF	TGTGCCAGCAGTGAGGAGGGGGCTTGGTTCTTC
TRBJ2-1	TRBV6-5	-	-	CASSYLSGSSYNEQFF	TGTGCCAGCAGTTACCTTAGCGGTAGCTCCTACAATGAGCAGTTCTTC
TRBJ1-2	TRBV9	-	-	CASSFDVGGGYGYTF	TGTGCCAGCAGCTTTGATGTCGGGGGTGGCTATGGCTACACCTTC
TRBJ1-3	TRBV6-5	-	-	CASSSRGYSGNTIYF	TGTGCCAGCAGCTCTCGAGGGTACTCTGGAAACACCATATATTTT
TRBJ2-7	TRBV18	-	-	CASSPLARDGTYEQYF	TGTGCCAGCTCACCGCTAGCGCGGGACGGGACCTACGAGCAGTACTTC
TRBJ2-1	TRBV5-1	-	-	CASSSTRYNEQFF	TGCGCCAGCAGCTCAACTAGATACAATGAGCAGTTCTTC
TRBJ1-2	TRBV28	-	large	CASNNGAGNYGYTF	TGTGCCAGCAACAATGGGGCGGGTAACTATGGCTACACCTTC
TRBJ1-4	TRBV6-1	-	-	CASRRGANEKLFF	TGTGCCAGCAGAAGGGGGGCTAATGAAAAACTGTTTTTT
TRBJ2-7	TRBV28	-	-	CASIGDGKSYEQYF	TGTGCCAGCATTGGGGATGGCAAATCCTACGAGCAGTACTTC
TRBJ2-7	TRBV7-8	-	-	CASSLYVRDSQSYEQYF	TGTGCCAGCAGCTTGTACGTACGGGACTCCCAGTCTTACGAGCAGTACTTC
TRBJ1-6	TRBV4-1	-	-	CASSQVPESPLHF	TGCGCCAGCAGCCAGGTTCCGGAGTCACCCCTCCACTTT
TRBJ2-7	TRBV28	TRBD1	-	CASSSWTGGGYEQYF	TGTGCCAGCAGTTCCTGGACAGGGGGCGGTTACGAGCAGTACTTC
TRBJ1-2	TRBV2	-	-	CASSERQNKGF	TGCGCCAGCAGTGAAAGGCAGAATAAGGGCTTC
TRBJ1-2	TRBV28	-	-	CASSGGIANYGYTF	TGTGCCAGCAGCGGGGGTATCGCTAACTATGGCTACACCTTC
TRBJ1-3	TRBV18	TRBD1	-	CASSPSTGANSGNTIYF	TGTGCCAGCTCACCCTCCACAGGGGCGAACTCTGGAAACACCATATATTTT
TRBJ1-1	TRBV29-1	-	-	CSVGKLVLGTEAFF	TGCAGCGTTGGCAAGCTGGTCCTGGGCACTGAAGCTTTCTTT
TRBJ2-7	TRBV5-6	-	-	CASSLDPQSSYEQYF	TGTGCCAGCAGCTTGGACCCCCAGAGCTCCTACGAGCAGTACTTC
TRBJ2-2	TRBV4-1	-	-	CASSLGTLNTGELFF	TGCGCCAGCAGCCTCGGGACACTTAACACCGGGGAGCTGTTTTTT
TRBJ1-1	TRBV30	-	-	CAWSVGEVGTEAFF	TGTGCCTGGAGTGTAGGGGAGGTGGGCACTGAAGCTTTCTTT
TRBJ2-3	TRBV12-2	-	-	CASRLTGEYF	TGTGCAAGTCGCCTAACCGGCGAGTATTTT
TRBJ2-7	TRBV6-5	-	-	CASSYSWAGGNNEQYF	TGTGCCAGCAGTTACTCTTGGGCAGGGGGGAATAACGAGCAGTACTTC
TRBJ1-1	TRBV7-2	-	-	CASSLVSGQTEAFF	TGTGCCAGCAGCTTAGTAAGCGGACAGACTGAAGCTTTCTTT
TRBJ2-5	TRBV19	-	-	CASSIDSDRTTVETQYF	TGTGCCAGTAGTATAGATTCGGACAGGACTACGGTAGAGACCCAGTACTTC
TRBJ1-1	TRBV9	-	-	CASSAATANTEAFF	TGTGCCAGCAGCGCTGCTACAGCGAACACTGAAGCTTTCTTT
TRBJ2-3	TRBV30	-	-	CAWSGDSGTDTQYF	TGTGCCTGGAGTGGCGACTCAGGCACAGATACGCAGTATTTT
TRBJ1-2	TRBV6-1	-	many	CASVKAGTPNGYTF	TGTGCCAGCGTTAAAGCGGGGACCCCTAATGGCTACACCTTC
TRBJ2-7	TRBV7-9	TRBD1	medium-sized	CASSIGQGYEQYF	TGTGCCAGCAGCATCGGACAGGGTTACGAGCAGTACTTC
TRBJ1-1	TRBV6-6	-	-	CASSYLEGSVTEAFF	TGTGCCAGCAGTTACCTAGAGGGGTCGGTCACTGAAGCTTTCTTT
TRBJ1-1	TRBV28	-	-	CASRLPEQNTEAFF	TGTGCCAGCAGATTGCCCGAACAGAACACTGAAGCTTTCTTT
TRBJ2-7	TRBV7-2	-	-	CASSLDLGTVEQYF	TGTGCCAGCAGCTTAGATCTAGGGACGGTCGAGCAGTACTTC
TRBJ2-2	TRBV29-1	-	few	CSVAKQGSGELFF	TGCAGCGTGGCAAAACAGGGAAGCGGGGAGCTGTTTTTT
TRBJ2-6	TRBV9	-	-	CASSLSSSGANVLTF	TGTGCCAGCAGCCTTAGTAGCTCTGGGGCCAACGTCCTGACTTTC
TRBJ1-3	TRBV30	-	-	CAWSGETRRGNTIYF	TGTGCCTGGAGTGGGGAGACGCGTCGCGGAAACACCATATATTTT
TRBJ2-1	TRBV5-4	TRBD2	-	CASSFPGGPLDEQFF	TGTGCCAGCAGCTTCCCGGGGGGGCCTCTGGATGAGCAGTTCTTC
TRBJ2-3	TRBV27	-	few	CASSLSRPDTQYF	TGTGCCAGCAGTTTATCGCGTCCAGATACGCAGTATTTT
TRBJ2-3	TRBV11-2	-	-	CASSPRDSTDTQYF	TGTGCCAGCAGCCCTCGGGACAGCACAGATACGCAGTATTTT
TRBJ2-5	TRBV28	-	-	CASSTDSTGAETQYF	TGTGCCAGCAGCACGGACTCAACCGGAGCGGAGACCCAGTACTTC
TRBJ2-2	TRBV19	TRBD2	few	CASSRTGLAEVGGELFF	TGTGCCAGTAGCAGAACGGGTCTAGCGGAGGTTGGCGGGGAGCTGTTTTTT
TRBJ1-1	TRBV7-8	-	-	CASSAAGYTEAFF	TGTGCCAGCAGCGCCGCAGGGTACACTGAAGCTTTCTTT
TRBJ1-2	TRBV5-1	-	large	CASSLAENRNGYTF	TGCGCCAGCAGCTTGGCCGAGAATCGGAATGGCTACACCTTC
TRBJ2-3	TRBV7-2	-	-	CASSHWGYTDTQYF	TGTGCCAGCAGCCACTGGGGCTACACAGATACGCAGTATTTT
TRBJ2-5	TRBV4-3	-	once	CASSQEGAGRETQYF	TGCGCCAGCAGCCAAGAGGGGGCGGGACGAGAGACCCAGTACTTC